This T cell receptor (beta chain) derives from a study of blood T cell repertoires in COVID-19. The CDR3 runs 13 residues. V shed 3 bases and J shed 1 base, with 9 bases lying between them. Germline CDR1 GTSNPN, CDR2 SVGIG (reference sequence). Per the original data handling: Nucleated cell number was recorded as an estimate derived from reference gene primer amplification. Clones were read by immunoSEQ multiplex PCR, and TCRdb kept only the in-frame ones, dropping some. V and J calls and clone size are copied from that table; D and trimming were computed from the DNA. In the table there are about 170,000 clones, roughly 80% of which are singletons.

The sequence came from a woman between 70 and 85 years old with COVID-19, enrolled during active disease. The chain recombines TRBV30 with TRBJ1-1, with D tentatively TRBD1 (6 bases). The sample was peripheral blood. The CDR3 loop reads CAWSRQENTEAFF. Written as DNA, the CDR3 is TGTGCCTGGAGCAGACAGGAGAACACTGAAGCTTTCTTT.